This TCR beta chain was sequenced during a study of blood T cell repertoires in COVID-19. As for the study in general: Samples representing acute and convalescent COVID-19 were sourced from the United States, Italy and Spain.

The CDR3 has 13 amino acids. Looked up from germline, CDR1 is SQVTM and CDR2 is ANQGSEA. V shed 5 bases and J shed 4 bases, with 11 bases lying between them. Those designated as exposed participants met a COVID-19 case within 2 weeks before study entry. TCRdb's copy holds only in-frame clones and misses some; the assay was immunoSEQ multiplex PCR. The sample carries roughly 140,000 clones, more than 80% recorded once. The specimen sequenced was PBMCs or T cells enriched from blood (not recorded which). This TCR was recovered from a woman under 30 who had been exposed to COVID-19. The chain couples TRBV29-1 to TRBJ1-4, with D unresolved. CDR3 protein: CSVTSRYNEKLFF. For the CDR3, the DNA is TGCAGCGTTACGAGCAGGTATAATGAAAAACTGTTTTTT.